The clone carrying this T cell receptor beta chain came up once. Its specificity is not known. These data belong to a study of CD8 T cells in Susac syndrome. Findings and limits, study-wide: The study conceded that relatively few individuals underwent its TCR sequencing and HLA analysis.

CDR1 is MNHEY, CDR2 SMNVEV, per germline (reference sequence). CDR3 length equals 15 residues. J gave up 4 bases and V 5 bases, and 5 bases lay outside the gene matches. The authors reverse transcribed roughly 0.5 to 1 ug RNA with random hexamers. TCRdb re-called the immunoSEQ multiplex PCR reads with MiXCR, one entry per CDR3 protein. The repertoire holds 75,000 to 100,000 distinct CDR3 sequences, with 90% to 95% as singletons. The TCR sequence derives from a human donor in good health. The chain combines TRBV27 with TRBJ1-5; 10 nucleotides align to TRBD1. Sequencing was carried out using CD8+ T cells from PBMCs. Here the CDR3 reads CASSQTGQGNQPQHF. The CDR3 coding sequence is TGTGCCAGCAGTCAAACGGGACAGGGGAATCAGCCCCAGCATTTT.